The 12 T cell receptor beta chains listed next were all sequenced from one sample in a study of control samples from healthy donors and cancer patients (dated by TCRdb to 2019 to 2021). The library was obtained by the immunoSEQ multiplex PCR assay. TCRdb took this table from immuneACCESS and kept in-frame rearrangements with V and J called. Such tables lack part of the clones; where checked against another copy, unresolved V genes explain under half of the gap, and the rest is unexplained. Recorded for this sample are over 85,000 clones; 93% of them occurred a single time. Roughly 1.5% of the sample belongs to the ten largest clones. The specimen was blood. The receptors were gathered from a woman aged 25 to 39 in good health.

The J gene is TRBJ1-4, the V gene TRBV4-1, with 10 bases lining up with TRBD1. From germline, CDR1 is MGHRA and CDR2 YSYEKL. This CDR3 spans 14 amino acids. The V segment lost 2 bases and the J segment 10 bases; nucleotides outside the gene matches: 4. The CDR3 region has the DNA TGCGCCAGCAGCCAACCGACAGGGGGCGGAAAACTGTTTTTT. Protein sequence: CASSQPTGGGKLFF.

The CDR3 nucleotides are TGTGCCAGCATGGGGGGATACAATGAGCAGTTCTTC. Protein: CASMGGYNEQFF. The genes are TRBV12-3 or TRBV12-4 and TRBJ2-1; possibly TRBD2 for D (6 bases). Trimming shortened V by 7 bases and J by 4 bases, and 8 bases separated the two germline ends. The CDR3 extends over 12 amino acids.

The chain carries TRBV6-1 and TRBJ1-1, with no clear D. With 0 bases removed from V and 7 bases from J, the gap between germline ends came to 9 bases. The CDR3 covers 13 residues. Germline V CDR1 and CDR2: MNHNS, SASEGT. CDR3 sequence reads: CASSEAGRLEAFF. DNA for the CDR3: TGTGCCAGCAGTGAAGCCGGGAGACTTGAAGCTTTCTTT.

This rearrangement joins TRBV12-5 to TRBJ1-2, with 9 bases lining up with TRBD1. Germline lookup yields CDR1 LGHNT and CDR2 FRNRAP. The CDR3 extends over 14 amino acids. V was clipped by 3 bases and J by 4 bases; unmatched bases: 3. The CDR3 loop reads CASGFGTGPYGYTF. The CDR3 DNA is TGTGCTAGTGGTTTTGGGACAGGGCCCTATGGCTACACCTTC.

The chain uses TRBV19 and TRBJ1-1; D remains unclear. Trimming cost V 7 bases and J 4 bases, with 13 bases left between them. Germline V gives CDR1 LNHDA, CDR2 SQIVND (reference sequence). The CDR3 contains 13 residues. CDR3 in amino acids: CASIKVRGTEAFF. CDR3 nucleotide sequence: TGTGCCAGTATAAAGGTTCGGGGCACTGAAGCTTTCTTT.

The chain recombines TRBV14 with TRBJ1-5; D gene uncertain. The CDR3 contains 11 residues. V was clipped by 1 base and J by 6 bases, with 1 base between them. Germline CDR1 reads SGHDN; CDR2 reads FVKESK. The CDR3 DNA sequence: TGTGCCAGCAGCCAAGCTCAGCCCCAGCATTTT. Amino acid sequence: CASSQAQPQHF. Combining the CDR3 with reference TRBV14 and TRBJ1-5 gives the whole variable domain EAGVTQFPSHSVIEKGQTVTLRCDPISGHDNLYWYRRVMGKEIKFLLHFVKESKQDESGMPNNRFLAERTGGTYSTLKVQPAELEDSGVYFCASSQAQPQHFGDGTRLSIL.

CDR3 sequence reads: CASSQTRQGPSTEAFF. The CDR3 region has the DNA TGTGCCAGCTCACAAACCCGACAGGGGCCAAGCACTGAAGCTTTCTTT. This rearrangement joins TRBV18 to TRBJ1-1, with 8 bases identical to TRBD1. The CDR3 has 16 amino acids. CDR1 and CDR2 (germline): KGHSH, LQKENI. V lost 4 bases and J lost 4; bases outside the gene matches: 11. Together with reference TRBV18 and TRBJ1-1, the CDR3 gives the full variable domain: NAGVMQNPRHLVRRRGQEARLRCSPMKGHSHVYWYRQLPEEGLKFMVYLQKENIIDESGMPKERFSAEFPKEGPSILRIQQVVRGDSAAYFCASSQTRQGPSTEAFFGQGTRLTVV.

The V and J genes are TRBV18 and TRBJ2-7, with 14 bases identical to TRBD2. This CDR3 comprises 14 residues. After removal of 6 bases from V and 5 bases from J, the junction contained 3 bases not matched to a gene. Germline V gives CDR1 KGHSH, CDR2 LQKENI. CDR3 nucleotides: TGTGCCAGCTCGACTAGCGGGAGGGAAAACGAGCAGTACTTC. Translated, it gives CASSTSGRENEQYF.

The chain employs TRBV9 and TRBJ2-1; 10 bases are a match to TRBD1. CDR3 length: 15 amino acids. CDR1 is SGDLS, CDR2 YYNGEE, per germline. J gave up 6 bases and V 0 bases, and 3 bases lay outside the gene matches. For the CDR3, the DNA is TGTGCCAGCAGCGTAGTGGACAGGGGGGGCAATGAGCAGTTCTTC. It yields the protein CASSVVDRGGNEQFF.

V usage is TRBV2 and J usage is TRBJ2-5; D not certain. The CDR3 loop spans 13 amino acids. Germline V lookup: CDR1 SNHLY, CDR2 FYNNEI. Trimming shortened V by 4 bases and J by 5 bases, and 11 bases separated the two germline ends. CDR3 amino acids: CASSGQVWETQYF. DNA for the CDR3: TGTGCCAGCAGTGGCCAGGTCTGGGAGACCCAGTACTTC.

This rearrangement joins TRBV28 to TRBJ1-6; tentative D call: TRBD1 (6 bases). The length of the CDR3 is 15 residues. The V gene's germline CDR1 is MDHEN and CDR2 SYDVKM. Trimming cost V 2 bases and J 7 bases, with 12 bases left between them. CDR3 residues: CASSLPWTENSPLHF. The CDR3 DNA is TGTGCCAGCAGTTTACCCTGGACAGAGAATTCACCCCTCCACTTT.

This rearrangement joins TRBV5-1 to TRBJ1-1; 9 bases map to TRBD1. J gave up 0 bases and V 4 bases, and 4 bases lay outside the gene matches. This CDR3 has 15 amino acids. The germline V gene has CDR1 SGHRS and CDR2 YFSETQ. The CDR3, as DNA: TGCGCCAGCAGCGCTACAGGGGGCATGAACACTGAAGCTTTCTTT. This codes for CASSATGGMNTEAFF.